This T cell receptor beta chain was captured by sequencing in a study of T cells after yellow fever vaccination. Per germline, CDR1 MNHEY and CDR2 SVGAGI. The CDR3 loop spans 12 amino acids. V lost 4 bases, J lost 8 bases, and 8 bases lay in between. This clonotype was picked up many times. The antigen remains unidentified. Study-wide findings and caveats: Among primary-vaccination clones, most reappeared after the booster, at around 97% for CD4 and approximately 90% for CD8.

The authors made TCR cDNA by 5'RACE template switching, adding a universal primer site and UMIs. MiXCR was run by TCRdb on the 5' RACE reads, yielding one entry per CDR3 protein. The repertoire has fewer than 450,000 distinct CDR3 sequences, under 5% of them found once; the top ten carry 24%. The V call is TRBV6-5, the J call TRBJ1-4; D is ambiguous. This TCR derives from a man between 18 and 35 years old who received the YFV17D yellow fever vaccine. The specimen comprised PBMCs, sampled 5 days after the yellow fever booster vaccination. The CDR3 DNA follows: TGTGCCAGCAGTTCGGGCGGCGAAAAACTGTTTTTT. Its protein is CASSSGGEKLFF.